Listed here are 26 T cell receptor beta chains from one sample, sequenced in a study of blood T cell repertoires in COVID-19. Some clones are missing from TCRdb's copy, which holds only in-frame ones; the method was immunoSEQ multiplex PCR. Among about 150,000 clones, roughly 84% were seen once, and the ten largest hold 9% to 10%. Sequenced: peripheral blood. All receptors derive from a woman between 45 and 65 years old with acute or convalescent COVID-19.

This sequence joins TRBV25-1 and TRBJ1-2; perhaps TRBD1 as D (5 bases). This CDR3 contains 14 residues. Germline V lookup: CDR1 MGHDK, CDR2 SYGVNS. The V gene lost 7 bases and the J gene lost 5 bases, with 17 bases spanning the gap. CDR3 sequence: CASNPAGAAYGYTF. For the CDR3, the DNA is TGTGCCAGCAACCCAGCTGGGGCTGCGTATGGCTACACCTTC.

This clone came up once. The chain links TRBV20-1 to TRBJ2-1; TRBD2 is a possible D gene (5 bases). Germline lookup yields CDR1 DFQATT and CDR2 SNEGSKA (reference sequence). CDR3 size: 14 residues. V was shortened by 3 bases and J by 4 bases, with 13 bases between the two germline ends. For the CDR3, the DNA is TGCAGTGCTAGTCCCCGGACTGGGTACAATGAGCAGTTCTTC. Translated, it gives CSASPRTGYNEQFF.

This sequence joins TRBV5-4 and TRBJ2-1, with D maybe TRBD2 (6 bases). This CDR3 contains 15 residues. From germline, CDR1 is SGHNT and CDR2 YYREEE (reference sequence). Trimming removed 4 bases from V and 1 base from J, with 12 bases in between. CDR3 protein: CASSQRGGSYNEQFF. In nucleotides, the CDR3 is TGTGCCAGCAGCCAGAGGGGAGGTTCCTACAATGAGCAGTTCTTC.

The J gene is TRBJ2-5, the V gene TRBV9, with D possibly matching TRBD2 (5 bases). The CDR3 has 16 residues. Germline V gives CDR1 SGDLS, CDR2 YYNGEE. The germline V and J ends were trimmed by 4 bases and 2 bases, with 18 bases remaining between them. DNA of the CDR3: TGTGCCAGCAGCCCCCAACTAGTGGTGGGACAAGAGACCCAGTACTTC. Protein: CASSPQLVVGQETQYF.

Remarks on this clone: This specimen includes other DNA sequences encoding the same CDR3. The chain is built from TRBV29-1 and TRBJ1-4; D is unclear. Germline V gives CDR1 SQVTM, CDR2 ANQGSEA. CDR3 size: 14 residues. V gave up 7 bases and J gave up 0 bases, with 12 bases separating them. The CDR3, as DNA: TGCAGCGCCCGAACGGGGACAACTAATGAAAAACTGTTTTTT. Amino acid sequence: CSARTGTTNEKLFF.

CDR3: CASSSPPRQEAGYTF. DNA for the CDR3: TGTGCCAGCAGCTCACCACCCCGACAGGAAGCAGGCTACACCTTC. V and J are TRBV7-9 and TRBJ1-2; D is possibly TRBD1 (6 bases). Trimming shortened V by 4 bases and J by 8 bases, and 20 bases separated the two germline ends. CDR1 is SEHNR and CDR2 is FQNEAQ in the germline V gene (reference sequence). This CDR3 contains 15 residues.

The rearrangement joins TRBV4-1 to TRBJ1-2; no firm D call. Germline V gives CDR1 MGHRA, CDR2 YSYEKL. The V gene lost 6 bases and the J gene lost 3 bases, with 11 bases spanning the gap. The CDR3 is 13 amino acids. CDR3 residues: CASSPARHYGYTF. The DNA for the CDR3 is TGCGCCAGCAGTCCCGCCAGGCACTATGGCTACACCTTC.

J is TRBJ2-7 and V is TRBV28; 7 bases match TRBD2. The CDR3 consists of 13 residues. The germline CDR1 and CDR2 sequences are MDHEN and SYDVKM. After removal of 2 bases from V and 3 bases from J, the junction contained 1 base not matched to a gene. This chain's CDR3 is CASSLGGVYEQYF. The CDR3 DNA sequence: TGTGCCAGCAGTTTAGGGGGGGTCTACGAGCAGTACTTC.

The chain has TRBV2 and TRBJ2-7; TRBD2 matches at 9 bases. The germline gives CDR1 SNHLY, CDR2 FYNNEI. J lost 4 bases, V lost 5 bases, and 9 bases had no gene match. This CDR3 is 15 amino acids long. DNA of the CDR3: TGTGCCAGCAGTCTGCTTAGCGGGAGTAAATACGAGCAGTACTTC. Protein product: CASSLLSGSKYEQYF.

The chain recombines TRBV24-1 with TRBJ2-5, with TRBD1 matching over 9 bases. This CDR3 is built from 12 residues. J gave up 5 bases and V 10 bases, and 4 bases lay outside the gene matches. The germline V gene has CDR1 KGHDR and CDR2 SFDVKD. The CDR3 loop reads CATGQGTETQYF. CDR3 bases: TGTGCCACAGGACAGGGGACGGAGACCCAGTACTTC.

The rearrangement links TRBV5-1 to TRBJ2-5, with a tentative D call TRBD1 (6 bases). Germline CDR1 and CDR2: SGHRS and YFSETQ. The CDR3 is 14 amino acids. Trimming pared 4 bases from V and 5 bases from J, leaving 15 bases between. The CDR3 DNA reads TGCGCCAGCAGCGCACAGGGTCCCCGGGAGACCCAGTACTTC. It is translated as CASSAQGPRETQYF.

This clone was observed a single time. The rearrangement uses TRBV6-5 and TRBJ2-5; tentative D call: TRBD2 (5 bases). The CDR3 is 12 amino acids. Trimming took off 5 bases at V and 5 bases at J, with 9 bases between the two ends. CDR1 MNHEY and CDR2 SVGAGI come from the germline V gene. The CDR3: CASSPRGETQYF. In DNA form, the CDR3 reads TGTGCCAGCAGTCCCCGCGGGGAGACCCAGTACTTC.

The chain is built from TRBV4-3 and TRBJ1-5; TRBD1 aligns across 8 bases. Germline V gene data show CDR1 as LGHNA and CDR2 as YSLEER. The CDR3 has 13 amino acids. After removal of 6 bases from V and 7 bases from J, the junction contained 5 bases not matched to a gene. Written as DNA, the CDR3 is TGCGCCAGCAGTTCGGACAGGGCCCAGCCCCAGCATTTT. It specifies CASSSDRAQPQHF.

This chain joins TRBV5-1 and TRBJ2-2; 8 bases map to TRBD1. This CDR3 is built from 15 residues. Germline values: CDR1 SGHRS, CDR2 YFSETQ. V shed 5 bases, J shed 0 bases, and the junction held 3 bases outside the gene matches. CDR3 DNA: TGCGCCAGCAGTCGGACAGGGACGAACACCGGGGAGCTGTTTTTT. Translation: CASSRTGTNTGELFF.

This chain uses TRBV6-2 or TRBV6-3 with TRBJ1-1; 10 bases line up with TRBD1. CDR1 MNHEY and CDR2 SVGEGT come from the germline V gene. After removal of 4 bases from V and 3 bases from J, the junction contained 5 bases not matched to a gene. This CDR3 region has 15 residues. CDR3 sequence reads: CASSSTGGPYTEAFF. CDR3 coding DNA: TGTGCCAGCAGTTCGACAGGGGGCCCGTACACTGAAGCTTTCTTT.

The chain is built from TRBV5-5 and TRBJ2-3; D gene ambiguous. The germline CDR1 and CDR2 sequences are SGHKS and YYEKEE (reference sequence). The CDR3 consists of 13 residues. V gave up 1 base and J gave up 6 bases, with 9 bases separating them. CDR3 DNA sequence: TGTGCCAGCAGCTTGTCAGTTCTGGATACGCAGTATTTT. Its translation is CASSLSVLDTQYF.

This chain uses TRBV28 with TRBJ2-1; D perhaps matches TRBD1 (5 bases). V gave up 2 bases and J gave up 3 bases, with 14 bases separating them. The CDR3 is made up of 16 amino acids. Germline CDR1 reads MDHEN; CDR2 reads SYDVKM. For the CDR3, the DNA is TGTGCCAGCAGTTTAGTCCCCAGGGCCAACTACAATGAGCAGTTCTTC. Translation gives CASSLVPRANYNEQFF.

The chain employs TRBV4-2 and TRBJ2-5; D unclear. Germline V gene sequence: CDR1 LGHNA, CDR2 YNFKEQ. V lost 0 bases to trimming and J lost 5 bases, with 10 bases between them. The CDR3 length is 14 residues. In nucleotides, the CDR3 is TGTGCCAGCAGCCAAGATCAAGGCAGGGAGACCCAGTACTTC. It codes for CASSQDQGRETQYF.

The chain employs TRBV18 and TRBJ2-5; D unclear. The germline gives CDR1 KGHSH, CDR2 LQKENI. The CDR3 length is 13 residues. Trimming removed 2 bases from V and 2 bases from J, with 6 bases in between. Written as DNA, the CDR3 is TGTGCCAGCTCACCATCTTATCAAGAGACCCAGTACTTC. This gives the protein CASSPSYQETQYF.

This clone was seen a few times. The V call is TRBV5-5, the J call TRBJ2-5; D is undetermined. V lost 0 bases, J lost 5 bases, and 5 bases lay in between. In germline, CDR1 is SGHKS, CDR2 YYEKEE (reference sequence). The CDR3 covers 12 residues. The CDR3 here is CASSLAVETQYF. Here the CDR3 DNA reads TGTGCCAGCAGCTTGGCTGTGGAGACCCAGTACTTC.

The chain links TRBV19 to TRBJ2-1; 7 positions agree with TRBD1. The CDR3 has 12 amino acids. Germline loops: CDR1 LNHDA, CDR2 SQIVND (reference sequence). J was trimmed by 8 bases and V by 5 bases; bases with no gene match: 3. The CDR3 DNA is TGTGCCAGTAGTCGAACAGGGGATGAGCAGTTCTTC. Translating it yields CASSRTGDEQFF.

The chain combines TRBV5-1 with TRBJ2-5; 10 bases fit TRBD1. Losses at the gene ends were 4 bases for V and 2 bases for J; bases not matched to a gene: 2. Germline loops: CDR1 SGHRS, CDR2 YFSETQ. The length of the CDR3 is 14 residues. CDR3 sequence: CASSRDRGQETQYF. The CDR3 DNA sequence: TGCGCCAGCAGCAGGGACAGGGGACAAGAGACCCAGTACTTC. The full variable domain, with the rest looked up from reference TRBV5-1 and TRBJ2-5, is KAGVTQTPRYLIKTRGQQVTLSCSPISGHRSVSWYQQTPGQGLQFLFEYFSETQRNKGNFPGRFSGRQFSNSRSEMNVSTLELGDSALYLCASSRDRGQETQYFGPGTRLLVL.

The DNA of the CDR3 is TGTGCCAGTATCCCTCTTGGCGGTAGCAATCAGCCCCAGCATTTT. It encodes CASIPLGGSNQPQHF. The genes are TRBV19 and TRBJ1-5; no definite D call. V lost 7 bases to trimming and J lost 0 bases, with 13 bases between them. The CDR3 is 15 amino acids. Germline loops: CDR1 LNHDA, CDR2 SQIVND (reference sequence).

The gene calls are TRBV7-2 and TRBJ2-7; 10 bases map to TRBD2. The CDR3 covers 13 residues. V lost 4 bases to trimming and J lost 6 bases; unmatched junction nucleotides: 3. Germline loops: CDR1 SGHTA, CDR2 FQGNSA. The CDR3 sequence is CASSSLAGVEQYF. CDR3 sequence (DNA): TGTGCCAGCAGCTCTCTAGCGGGGGTCGAGCAGTACTTC.

This clone was picked up a small number of times. The chain links TRBV2 to TRBJ2-2; 8 bases agree with TRBD1. The CDR3 is 14 residues long. Germline V gene sequence: CDR1 SNHLY, CDR2 FYNNEI. Germline trimming cut 10 bases from V and 6 bases from J; bases unmatched to any gene: 10. The CDR3 DNA reads TGTGCCACCAGGACAGGGTTTGGGGCCGGGGAGCTGTTTTTT. It yields the protein CATRTGFGAGELFF.

The chain uses TRBV5-4 and TRBJ1-4; weak D call: TRBD1 (5 bases). The germline V gene has CDR1 SGHNT and CDR2 YYREEE (reference sequence). The V and J ends lost 3 bases and 7 bases respectively, with 13 bases between them. There are 14 residues in the CDR3. The CDR3 DNA reads as TGTGCCAGCAGCTCTGGCGGGGGGGGTGAAAAACTGTTTTTT. This gives the protein CASSSGGGGEKLFF.